Presented here are 15 T cell receptor beta chains from one specimen sequenced in a study of blood T cell repertoires in COVID-19. Data came from immunoSEQ multiplex PCR; TCRdb stores just in-frame clones and leaves some out. The repertoire holds almost 250,000 clones, with roughly 82% as singletons. Sample: peripheral blood. The receptors shown here come from a woman over 75 with COVID-19, enrolled during active disease.

J is TRBJ1-1 and V is TRBV6-1; no clear D. The CDR3 is 13 residues long. Trimming took off 0 bases at V and 6 bases at J, with 8 bases between the two ends. The germline V gene encodes CDR1 MNHNS and CDR2 SASEGT. The CDR3 region has the DNA TGTGCCAGCAGTGAAGCGTACAGATCTGAAGCTTTCTTT. It is translated as CASSEAYRSEAFF.

The chain joins TRBV5-8 to TRBJ2-3; D might be TRBD2 (6 bases). Germline lookup yields CDR1 SGHTS and CDR2 YDEGEE. Trimming took off 4 bases at V and 1 base at J, with 16 bases between the two ends. The CDR3 sequence is 16 residues long. Here the CDR3 DNA reads TGTGCCAGCAGCCGTGCGACTAGTATTCGCACAGATACGCAGTATTTT. It is translated as CASSRATSIRTDTQYF.

This chain uses TRBV14 with TRBJ2-1, with a tentative D call TRBD2 (5 bases). This CDR3 comprises 13 residues. CDR1 and CDR2 (germline): SGHDN, FVKESK. The V gene lost 1 base and the J gene lost 6 bases, with 7 bases spanning the gap. The DNA of the CDR3 is TGTGCCAGCAGCCAAGGGACTCTCAATGAGCAGTTCTTC. Amino acid sequence: CASSQGTLNEQFF.

This clone was seen a few times. This chain uses TRBV5-1 with TRBJ1-2; weak D call: TRBD1 (5 bases). Germline CDR1 and CDR2: SGHRS and YFSETQ. Between the trimmed V and J ends, which lost 0 bases and 6 bases, there was a span of 15 bases. This CDR3 comprises 15 residues. The DNA for the CDR3 is TGCGCCAGCAGCTTGGAGGGGCAGGGTACAGATGGCTACACCTTC. This translates into CASSLEGQGTDGYTF.

This clone was counted between two and nine times. V gene TRBV3-1 (or the pseudogene TRBV3-2) combines with J gene TRBJ1-1; 7 positions agree with TRBD1. CDR3 size: 14 residues. Looked up from germline, CDR1 is LGHDT and CDR2 is YNNKEL (reference sequence). J was trimmed by 4 bases and V by 3 bases; bases with no gene match: 5. The CDR3 region has the DNA TGTGCCAGCAGCCATGGGGGACAGAGCACTGAAGCTTTCTTT. It is translated as CASSHGGQSTEAFF.

This chain uses TRBV3-1 (or the pseudogene TRBV3-2) with TRBJ2-4, with 10 nucleotides matching TRBD2. Germline V gene sequence: CDR1 LGHDT, CDR2 YNNKEL (reference sequence). Trimming at V came to 1 base and at J to 0 bases, leaving 9 bases not matched to a gene. CDR3 length: 19 amino acids. The CDR3 DNA reads TGTGCCAGCAGCCAAGGGGATAGCGGGGGGCATCTAGCCAAAAACATTCAGTACTTC. It translates to CASSQGDSGGHLAKNIQYF.

This chain links TRBV18 with TRBJ1-6, with D tentatively TRBD1 (6 bases). Germline CDR1 reads KGHSH; CDR2 reads LQKENI. The ends were cut back, 4 bases at V and 9 bases at J, with 19 bases in the middle. The CDR3 has 16 amino acids. The chain's CDR3 is CASSLGPGGQSSPLHF. CDR3 nucleotide sequence: TGTGCCAGCTCACTAGGCCCCGGGGGGCAGAGTTCACCCCTCCACTTT.

The chain employs TRBV2 and TRBJ1-1; D is unresolved. Germline CDR1 SNHLY, CDR2 FYNNEI. The CDR3 totals 13 residues. V was pared by 9 bases and J by 1 base, with 12 bases between. The CDR3 loop reads CASTAETNTEAFF. The CDR3 DNA is TGTGCCAGTACCGCAGAAACGAACACTGAAGCTTTCTTT. The full variable domain, completed using reference TRBV2 and TRBJ1-1, is EPEVTQTPSHQVTQMGQEVILRCVPISNHLYFYWYRQILGQKVEFLVSFYNNEISEKSEIFDDQFSVERPDGSNFTLKIRSTKLEDSAMYFCASTAETNTEAFFGQGTRLTVV.

This clone was picked up one time. The chain recombines TRBV18 with TRBJ1-1, with TRBD1 as a possible D gene (6 bases). In germline, CDR1 is KGHSH, CDR2 LQKENI. V was clipped by 3 bases and J by 3 bases, with 14 bases between them. This CDR3 has 15 residues. Here the CDR3 reads CASSPNREMDTEAFF. CDR3 bases: TGTGCCAGCTCACCCAACAGGGAAATGGACACTGAAGCTTTCTTT.

V is TRBV4-3 and J is TRBJ1-1; 7 bases map to TRBD1. J was trimmed by 0 bases and V by 3 bases; bases with no gene match: 7. Germline lookup yields CDR1 LGHNA and CDR2 YSLEER. The CDR3 totals 16 residues. CDR3 sequence: CASSQDHRGVNTEAFF. CDR3 DNA sequence: TGCGCCAGCAGCCAGGATCACAGGGGTGTGAACACTGAAGCTTTCTTT.

This sequence joins TRBV28 and TRBJ2-5; 8 bases are shared with TRBD1. The V gene's germline CDR1 is MDHEN and CDR2 SYDVKM. J lost 4 bases, V lost 9 bases, and 4 bases had no gene match. The CDR3 covers 12 residues. The CDR3: CASHRGRETQYF. The CDR3 bases are TGTGCCAGTCACAGGGGGAGAGAGACCCAGTACTTC.

This rearrangement joins TRBV14 to TRBJ2-7; TRBD1 aligns across 7 bases. The CDR3 is made up of 17 amino acids. From germline, CDR1 is SGHDN and CDR2 FVKESK. V lost 3 bases and J lost 1; bases outside the gene matches: 12. The CDR3 loop reads CASSHISGRGFSYEQYF. As DNA, the CDR3 is TGTGCCAGCAGCCACATAAGCGGCAGGGGGTTTTCCTACGAGCAGTACTTC.

This clone was detected only once. This chain joins TRBV11-2 and TRBJ2-5; TRBD1 aligns across 9 bases. The CDR3 totals 14 residues. CDR1 and CDR2 (germline): SGHAT, FQNNGV. The J segment lost 4 bases and the V segment lost 8 bases, leaving 8 bases of the junction unmatched. The chain's CDR3 is CASGQGRGVETQYF. CDR3 sequence (DNA): TGTGCCAGCGGACAGGGGCGAGGGGTAGAGACCCAGTACTTC.

CDR3 protein: CASSSNRGDTEAFF. The CDR3 DNA follows: TGTGCCAGCAGCTCCAACAGGGGGGACACTGAAGCTTTCTTT. V is TRBV7-2 and J is TRBJ1-1; TRBD1 matches at 8 bases. CDR3 length: 14 amino acids. Trimming took 4 bases from V and 3 from J; bases not matched to a gene: 4. Germline lookup yields CDR1 SGHTA and CDR2 FQGNSA.

This clone was recorded once. The CDR3 loop is CASSRDFSSTDTQYF. Here the CDR3 DNA reads TGTGCCAGCAGCCGGGACTTTTCTAGCACAGATACGCAGTATTTT. V and J are TRBV3-1 (or the pseudogene TRBV3-2) and TRBJ2-3; a weak D match, TRBD2 (6 bases). CDR3 size: 15 residues. The germline CDR1 and CDR2 sequences are LGHDT and YNNKEL (reference sequence). V lost 4 bases and J lost 0, with 11 bases in between.